This is a list of T cell receptor beta chains from one sample in a study of OX40 agonist ivuxolimab in advanced cancers. Data came from immunoSEQ multiplex PCR; TCRdb stores just in-frame clones and leaves some out. Of tens of thousands of clones detected, 84% appear once; the ten largest clones hold more than 0.95%. The sample consisted of CD4+ or CD8+ T cells sorted from blood, taken in a trial of the OX40 agonist ivuxolimab. These receptors were taken from an adult with an advanced solid tumor such as melanoma, head and neck, liver or kidney cancer. Each CDR3 is given with its conserved first and last residue. The D gene is left open where the match is weak. Only part of the rows carry a size: once, few, many, or a class if the clone is expanded.

cdr3_aa: CASSWGVGRGEQFF
cdr3_nt: TGCGCCAGCAGCTGGGGGGTTGGAAGAGGGGAGCAGTTCTTC
j_call: TRBJ2-1
clone_size: NA
v_call: TRBV5-1
d_call: NA

cdr3_aa: CASSPLLAGANTGELFF
cdr3_nt: TGTGCCAGCTCACCACTTCTAGCGGGGGCGAACACCGGGGAGCTGTTTTTT
j_call: TRBJ2-2
clone_size: NA
v_call: TRBV18
d_call: TRBD2

cdr3_aa: CASRVDPSLSEAFF
cdr3_nt: TGTGCCAGCAGGGTCGACCCTAGTCTATCTGAAGCTTTCTTT
j_call: TRBJ1-1
clone_size: NA
v_call: TRBV6-1
d_call: NA

cdr3_aa: CAISGSVWGNQETQYF
cdr3_nt: TGTGCCATCAGTGGATCGGTTTGGGGGAACCAAGAGACCCAGTACTTC
j_call: TRBJ2-5
clone_size: NA
v_call: TRBV10-3
d_call: NA

cdr3_aa: CSVEGDSSGNTIYF
cdr3_nt: TGCAGCGTGGAGGGGGACAGCTCTGGAAACACCATATATTTT
j_call: TRBJ1-3
clone_size: NA
v_call: TRBV29-1
d_call: TRBD1

cdr3_aa: CASSLTGISGNTIYF
cdr3_nt: TGTGCCAGCAGCTTGACAGGCATCTCTGGAAACACCATATATTTT
j_call: TRBJ1-3
clone_size: once
v_call: TRBV7-2
d_call: NA

cdr3_aa: CASSPPAQEDTEAFF
cdr3_nt: TGTGCCAGCAGCCCCCCGGCACAGGAGGACACTGAAGCTTTCTTT
j_call: TRBJ1-1
clone_size: NA
v_call: TRBV6-5
d_call: NA

cdr3_aa: CASSPNTGTNQETQYF
cdr3_nt: TGTGCCAGCTCACCAAATACCGGGACAAACCAAGAGACCCAGTACTTC
j_call: TRBJ2-5
clone_size: NA
v_call: TRBV18
d_call: NA

cdr3_aa: CATSTGEKLFF
cdr3_nt: TGCGCCACCTCAACAGGGGAAAAACTGTTTTTT
j_call: TRBJ1-4
clone_size: few
v_call: TRBV4-3
d_call: NA

cdr3_aa: CASSQDRLRRGSSYEQYF
cdr3_nt: TGTGCCAGCAGCCAAGATCGGCTCCGACGGGGCAGCTCCTACGAGCAGTACTTC
j_call: TRBJ2-7
clone_size: few
v_call: TRBV14
d_call: NA

cdr3_aa: CASSLTASYRGDNEKLFF
cdr3_nt: TGTGCCAGCAGCCTTACCGCTTCTTACAGGGGCGATAATGAAAAACTGTTTTTT
j_call: TRBJ1-4
clone_size: NA
v_call: TRBV7-2
d_call: TRBD1

cdr3_aa: CAIGGDRGDGNQPQHF
cdr3_nt: TGTGCCATAGGGGGGGACAGGGGCGATGGTAATCAGCCCCAGCATTTT
j_call: TRBJ1-5
clone_size: NA
v_call: TRBV10-3
d_call: TRBD1

cdr3_aa: CASMRGYNQPQHF
cdr3_nt: TGTGCCAGCATGAGGGGGTACAATCAGCCCCAGCATTTT
j_call: TRBJ1-5
clone_size: NA
v_call: TRBV6-1
d_call: NA

cdr3_aa: CASSQDRGGYNEQFF
cdr3_nt: TGCGCCAGCAGCCAAGATCGGGGGGGCTACAATGAGCAGTTCTTC
j_call: TRBJ2-1
clone_size: NA
v_call: TRBV4-3
d_call: TRBD2

cdr3_aa: CASRYSGGAQYF
cdr3_nt: TGTGCCAGCAGGTATAGCGGGGGAGCGCAGTATTTT
j_call: TRBJ2-3
clone_size: NA
v_call: TRBV2
d_call: TRBD2

cdr3_aa: CATSREETGELFF
cdr3_nt: TGTGCCACCAGCAGAGAGGAAACCGGGGAGCTGTTTTTT
j_call: TRBJ2-2
clone_size: NA
v_call: TRBV15
d_call: NA

cdr3_aa: CASSLYGREETQYF
cdr3_nt: TGTGCCAGCAGCTTATATGGCAGGGAAGAGACCCAGTACTTC
j_call: TRBJ2-5
clone_size: NA
v_call: TRBV7-9
d_call: NA

cdr3_aa: CASSGTAPYEQYF
cdr3_nt: TGTGCCAGCAGTGGGACAGCACCCTACGAGCAGTACTTC
j_call: TRBJ2-7
clone_size: NA
v_call: TRBV6-5
d_call: TRBD1

cdr3_aa: CASRPGTVYGYTF
cdr3_nt: TGTGCCAGCAGACCCGGGACAGTTTATGGCTACACCTTC
j_call: TRBJ1-2
clone_size: NA
v_call: TRBV6-5
d_call: TRBD1

cdr3_aa: CASSAGTGGSGQPQHF
cdr3_nt: TGTGCCAGCAGCGCCGGGACAGGGGGCTCGGGGCAGCCCCAGCATTTT
j_call: TRBJ1-5
clone_size: NA
v_call: TRBV9
d_call: TRBD1

cdr3_aa: CASSSQTGLNQPQHF
cdr3_nt: TGTGCCAGCAGTTCCCAGACAGGGTTAAATCAGCCCCAGCATTTT
j_call: TRBJ1-5
clone_size: NA
v_call: TRBV6-5
d_call: TRBD1

cdr3_aa: CASTRQGANYGYTF
cdr3_nt: TGTGCCAGCACCCGACAGGGAGCTAACTATGGCTACACCTTC
j_call: TRBJ1-2
clone_size: NA
v_call: TRBV11-2
d_call: TRBD1

cdr3_aa: CASSQGGAGLYEQYF
cdr3_nt: TGTGCCAGCAGCCAGGGGGGAGCAGGGTTATACGAGCAGTACTTC
j_call: TRBJ2-7
clone_size: NA
v_call: TRBV7-2
d_call: NA

cdr3_aa: CASSAVYGASNQPQHF
cdr3_nt: TGTGCCAGCAGTGCGGTTTATGGGGCAAGCAATCAGCCCCAGCATTTT
j_call: TRBJ1-5
clone_size: NA
v_call: TRBV6-1
d_call: NA

cdr3_aa: CASSEQNYGYTF
cdr3_nt: TGTGCCAGCAGTGAACAGAACTATGGCTACACCTTC
j_call: TRBJ1-2
clone_size: NA
v_call: TRBV6-1
d_call: NA

cdr3_aa: CASSYNLAGSDTQYF
cdr3_nt: TGTGCCAGCAGTTACAACCTAGCGGGGTCAGATACGCAGTATTTT
j_call: TRBJ2-3
clone_size: NA
v_call: TRBV6-5
d_call: TRBD2

cdr3_aa: CASSLGASTEAFF
cdr3_nt: TGCGCCAGCAGCTTGGGAGCCTCCACTGAAGCTTTCTTT
j_call: TRBJ1-1
clone_size: NA
v_call: TRBV5-1
d_call: NA

cdr3_aa: CASNVNSGNTIYF
cdr3_nt: TGTGCCAGCAATGTCAACAGTGGAAACACCATATATTTT
j_call: TRBJ1-3
clone_size: NA
v_call: TRBV7-9
d_call: NA

cdr3_aa: CASSQDLASGGYGETQYF
cdr3_nt: TGCGCCAGCAGCCAAGATCTGGCTAGCGGGGGGTATGGGGAGACCCAGTACTTC
j_call: TRBJ2-5
clone_size: NA
v_call: TRBV4-3
d_call: TRBD2

cdr3_aa: CASRRQPSDVEQYF
cdr3_nt: TGCGCCAGCAGACGACAGCCGAGTGATGTGGAGCAGTACTTC
j_call: TRBJ2-7
clone_size: NA
v_call: TRBV5-1
d_call: NA

cdr3_aa: CASRTQGVSHEKLFF
cdr3_nt: TGTGCCAGCAGGACACAGGGGGTATCACATGAAAAACTGTTTTTT
j_call: TRBJ1-4
clone_size: NA
v_call: TRBV6-1
d_call: TRBD1

cdr3_aa: CASRPPYDPYNEQFF
cdr3_nt: TGTGCCAGTAGACCTCCGTATGACCCCTACAATGAGCAGTTCTTC
j_call: TRBJ2-1
clone_size: NA
v_call: TRBV19
d_call: NA